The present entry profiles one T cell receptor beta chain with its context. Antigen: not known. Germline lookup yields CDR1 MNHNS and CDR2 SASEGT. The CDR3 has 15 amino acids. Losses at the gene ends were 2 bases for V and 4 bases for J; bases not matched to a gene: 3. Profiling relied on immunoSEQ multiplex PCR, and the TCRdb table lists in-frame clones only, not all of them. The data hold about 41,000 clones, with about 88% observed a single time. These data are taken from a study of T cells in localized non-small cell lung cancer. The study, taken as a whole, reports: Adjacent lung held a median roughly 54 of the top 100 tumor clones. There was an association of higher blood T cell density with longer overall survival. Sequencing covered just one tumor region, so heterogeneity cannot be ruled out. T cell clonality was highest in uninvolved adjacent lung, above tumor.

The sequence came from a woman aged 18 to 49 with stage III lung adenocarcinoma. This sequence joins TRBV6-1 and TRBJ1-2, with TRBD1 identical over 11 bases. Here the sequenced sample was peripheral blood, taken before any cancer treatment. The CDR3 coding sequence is TGTGCCAGCAGTGAAAGAGGGACAGGGGGCTATGGCTACACCTTC. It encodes CASSERGTGGYGYTF.